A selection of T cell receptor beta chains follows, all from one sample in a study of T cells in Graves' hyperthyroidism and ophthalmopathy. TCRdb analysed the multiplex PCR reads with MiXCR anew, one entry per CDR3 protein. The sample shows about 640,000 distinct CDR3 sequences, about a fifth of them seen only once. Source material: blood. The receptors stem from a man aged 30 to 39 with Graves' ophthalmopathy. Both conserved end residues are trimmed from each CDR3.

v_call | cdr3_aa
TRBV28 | ASRSLTGETQPQH
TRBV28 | ASSLLGSGSGY
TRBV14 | ASSHRDRSSYNEQF
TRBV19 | ASSETSVQF
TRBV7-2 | ASSSLAGAWNEQF
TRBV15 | ATSSVGEGIYGYT
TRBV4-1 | ASSQDRGSSYGQY
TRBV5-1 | ASSSGMGGYT
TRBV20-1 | SARQAANQPQH
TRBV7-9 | ASSSAAGGYEQF
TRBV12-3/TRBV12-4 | ASSLRAGGPFEQF
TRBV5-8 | ASSLVFGGSNQPQH
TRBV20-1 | SARDADRGTLAGVSGNEQF
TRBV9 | ASSPNDRGWYEQY
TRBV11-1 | ASASRSGGETQY
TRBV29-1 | SVELGGFGNEQF
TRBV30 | AWSGSRGVYEQY
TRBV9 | ASSVGVERGTGELF
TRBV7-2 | ASSSRTSPISSYNEQF
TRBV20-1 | SARDTSGSGGELF
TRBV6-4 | ASGPLAGSDTQY
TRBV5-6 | ASSLLTTGTRYNEQF
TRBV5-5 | ASSLAYRGPEAF
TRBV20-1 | SAGQGAPGSPLH
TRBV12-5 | ASGLAVGGIHSYNEQF
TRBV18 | ASSPDRGRDGYT
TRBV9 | ASSVKGTLDYEQY
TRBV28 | ASSSGQTYNEQF
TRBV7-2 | ASSLSKSQY
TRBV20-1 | SAATSEIPDTQY
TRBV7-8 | ASLLGTAHYEQY
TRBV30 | AWSDEFVAAKNIQY
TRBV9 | ASSVGSGPGSYEQY
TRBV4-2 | ASSQTSGSHFGIQY
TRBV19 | ASTRTGFGEQY
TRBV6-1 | ASRSGIHYNEQF
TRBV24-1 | ATSDSSRTGLAPSYNEQF
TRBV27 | ASNSPGIDNEQF
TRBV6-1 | ASSEELGDQPQH
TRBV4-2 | ASSQDRRGRMTDTQY
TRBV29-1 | SVVAENTGELF
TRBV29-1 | SATEGDYEQY
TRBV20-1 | SLRGLGFEAF
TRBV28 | ASSPEGQYNQPQH
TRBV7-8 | ASSVFPGGTGGELF
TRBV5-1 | ASTVQGSYTDTQY
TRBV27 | ASSPGPRPNFRYEQY
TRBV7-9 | ASSLPNSEGRIDTQY
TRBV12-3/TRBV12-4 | ASSSLAGATTQY
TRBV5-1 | ASSLVGIGDTEAF
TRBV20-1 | SARDARSSYNEQF
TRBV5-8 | ASSLTGTGGYNEQF
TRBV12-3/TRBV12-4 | ASSSLAGGYNEQF
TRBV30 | AWSPTSTNEKLF